The 19 T cell receptor beta chains in this list originate from one sample, sequenced in a study of Ad26.COV2.S vaccination and SARS-CoV-2 variants. As for treatment: 19 received Ad26.COV2.S at low or high dose, single or two shots; about five received placebo; per-sample allocation not given. The samples were gathered on day 63 after the first injection of vaccine or placebo. Clones were sequenced by immunoSEQ multiplex PCR, and TCRdb holds only the in-frame ones, with some missing. The sample holds around 240,000 clones; approximately 90% are singletons and the top ten take about 11%. Material: peripheral blood, obtained in a trial of Ad26.COV2.S vaccine versus placebo. The receptors were sampled from a person between 18 and 60 years old who received the Ad26.COV2.S COVID-19 vaccine or a placebo.

This chain connects TRBV28 to TRBJ2-5, with 10 nucleotides matching TRBD2. Losses at the gene ends were 4 bases for V and 0 bases for J; bases not matched to a gene: 8. Looked up from germline, CDR1 is MDHEN and CDR2 is SYDVKM. This CDR3 is built from 17 residues. The CDR3 coding sequence is TGTGCCAGCAGTTCCCCAGGGACTAGCGCCGACCAAGAGACCCAGTACTTC. It codes for CASSSPGTSADQETQYF. Drawing the rest from reference TRBV28 and TRBJ2-5, the complete variable domain is DVKVTQSSRYLVKRTGEKVFLECVQDMDHENMFWYRQDPGLGLRLIYFSYDVKMKEKGDIPEGYSVSREKKERFSLILESASTNQTSMYLCASSSPGTSADQETQYFGPGTRLLVL.

The chain links TRBV9 to TRBJ2-5; 11 nucleotides agree with TRBD2. V lost 4 bases to trimming and J lost 1 base; unmatched junction nucleotides: 6. CDR3 size: 16 residues. Germline CDR1 is SGDLS and CDR2 is YYNGEE. CDR3 loop: CASSLSSGRAQETQYF. CDR3 coding DNA: TGTGCCAGCAGCTTAAGTAGCGGGAGGGCCCAAGAGACCCAGTACTTC.

The V call is TRBV19, the J call TRBJ2-5, with D tentatively TRBD2 (5 bases). Germline CDR1 and CDR2: LNHDA and SQIVND (reference sequence). The CDR3 has 14 residues. With 6 bases removed from V and 2 bases from J, the gap between germline ends came to 13 bases. CDR3 amino acids: CASSHRTFQETQYF. The CDR3 DNA reads as TGTGCCAGTAGCCATCGGACTTTTCAAGAGACCCAGTACTTC.

The CDR3 region has the DNA TGTGCCAGCAGCTTAGATCGAAGTAATTCACCCCTCCACTTT. This sequence encodes CASSLDRSNSPLHF. The rearrangement links TRBV11-2 to TRBJ1-6, with no clear D. This CDR3 spans 14 amino acids. Germline-derived CDR1 and CDR2 are SGHAT and FQNNGV. V lost 0 bases, J lost 6 bases, and 6 bases lay in between.

V gene TRBV9 combines with J gene TRBJ1-3; possible D gene TRBD1, 5 bases. Looked up from germline, CDR1 is SGDLS and CDR2 is YYNGEE. The CDR3 is 15 amino acids. Trimming took off 3 bases at V and 6 bases at J, with 16 bases between the two ends. The CDR3 bases are TGTGCCAGCAGCGAGGGGAGTCTGATGATAAACACCATATATTTT. Its translation: CASSEGSLMINTIYF.

The V and J genes are TRBV6-5 and TRBJ1-1, with D possibly matching TRBD1 (6 bases). The CDR3 sequence is 15 residues long. CDR1 is MNHEY, CDR2 SVGAGI, per germline. The V end was cut by 6 bases, the J end by 5 bases, with 19 bases between. Here the CDR3 reads CASSFGGLGGTEAFF. CDR3 DNA: TGTGCCAGCAGCTTTGGGGGTTTAGGGGGTACTGAAGCTTTCTTT.

The CDR3, as DNA: TGTGCCAGCAGCGTGGGCGGGAACGAAGGTCAGCCCCAGCATTTT. Protein: CASSVGGNEGQPQHF. This chain uses TRBV9 with TRBJ1-5; no clear D gene. Germline lookup yields CDR1 SGDLS and CDR2 YYNGEE. CDR3 length: 15 amino acids. V lost 2 bases and J 6 bases, leaving 15 bases between the germline ends.

J is TRBJ2-5 and V is TRBV28, with 7 nucleotides matching TRBD2. J was trimmed by 5 bases and V by 5 bases; bases with no gene match: 8. The CDR3 extends over 14 amino acids. The germline gives CDR1 MDHEN, CDR2 SYDVKM. The CDR3 here is CASSGKRGQETQYF. The CDR3 DNA reads TGTGCCAGCAGTGGAAAGCGGGGCCAGGAGACCCAGTACTTC. Based on the CDR3 plus reference TRBV28 and TRBJ2-5, the full variable domain is DVKVTQSSRYLVKRTGEKVFLECVQDMDHENMFWYRQDPGLGLRLIYFSYDVKMKEKGDIPEGYSVSREKKERFSLILESASTNQTSMYLCASSGKRGQETQYFGPGTRLLVL.

The V call is TRBV4-1, the J call TRBJ2-2; D gene ambiguous. Per the germline V gene, CDR1 is MGHRA and CDR2 is YSYEKL. This CDR3 is 16 amino acids long. Trimming cost V 3 bases and J 3 bases, with 14 bases left between them. CDR3 amino acids: CASSHWVVEDTGELFF. CDR3 DNA sequence: TGCGCCAGCAGCCATTGGGTAGTCGAGGACACCGGGGAGCTGTTTTTT.

The chain joins TRBV27 to TRBJ2-7; D perhaps matches TRBD1 (6 bases). V lost 4 bases, J lost 6 bases, and 13 bases lay in between. The V gene's germline CDR1 is MNHEY and CDR2 SMNVEV (reference sequence). CDR3 length equals 13 residues. CDR3 bases: TGTGCCAGCAGTTATCCATCAGGGGTCGAGCAGTACTTC. Its translation is CASSYPSGVEQYF.

The genes are TRBV18 and TRBJ2-7; possible D gene TRBD1, 6 bases. CDR1 and CDR2 (germline): KGHSH, LQKENI. CDR3 length: 14 amino acids. The V end lost 0 bases, the J end lost 2 bases, and 8 bases lay between the germline ends. DNA of the CDR3: TGTGCCAGCTCACCACCGAGGACAGCCTACGAGCAGTACTTC. Its translation is CASSPPRTAYEQYF. Drawing the rest from reference TRBV18 and TRBJ2-7, the complete variable domain is NAGVMQNPRHLVRRRGQEARLRCSPMKGHSHVYWYRQLPEEGLKFMVYLQKENIIDESGMPKERFSAEFPKEGPSILRIQQVVRGDSAAYFCASSPPRTAYEQYFGPGTRLTVT.

The CDR3 bases are TGTGCCAGCAGCCAAATTAAGAGCCTTCCAAGGGGCTACACCTTC. Its translation is CASSQIKSLPRGYTF. V gene TRBV7-2 combines with J gene TRBJ1-2; D unresolved. The CDR3 extends over 15 amino acids. The V end was cut by 5 bases, the J end by 8 bases, with 21 bases between. CDR1 and CDR2 from the germline V gene are SGHTA and FQGNSA. Full variable domain (outside the CDR3, taken from reference TRBV7-2 and TRBJ1-2): GAGVSQSPSNKVTEKGKDVELRCDPISGHTALYWYRQSLGQGLEFLIYFQGNSAPDKSGLPSDRFSAERTGGSVSTLTIQRTQQEDSAVYLCASSQIKSLPRGYTFGSGTRLTVV.

The CDR3: CASNRDRLESEQYF. CDR3 DNA: TGTGCCAGTAATAGGGACAGACTCGAGTCCGAGCAGTACTTC. This sequence joins TRBV19 and TRBJ2-7; 7 bases line up with TRBD1. CDR3 length: 14 amino acids. Germline V lookup: CDR1 LNHDA, CDR2 SQIVND (reference sequence). V lost 7 bases to trimming and J lost 6 bases; unmatched junction nucleotides: 12.

In this sample, this clone turned up once. The rearrangement links TRBV7-9 to TRBJ2-3; TRBD2 agrees at 7 bases. V lost 3 bases and J lost 8; bases outside the gene matches: 8. Germline V gives CDR1 SEHNR, CDR2 FQNEAQ (reference sequence). This CDR3 spans 14 amino acids. CDR3 sequence reads: CASSLDAGDGTQYF. DNA of the CDR3: TGTGCCAGCAGCTTGGATGCGGGAGATGGTACGCAGTATTTT.

In this sample, this clone turned up a few times. CDR3 in DNA: TGTGCCAGCAGTTTGTTTCAGCGGTCCCCGAACACCGGGGAGCTGTTTTTT. Its translation: CASSLFQRSPNTGELFF. The chain has TRBV28 and TRBJ2-2; D may be TRBD2 (5 bases). Germline CDR1 reads MDHEN; CDR2 reads SYDVKM. V was pared by 3 bases and J by 0 bases, with 14 bases between. CDR3 length: 17 residues.

The CDR3 loop is CASSRPGGATGELFF. The CDR3 DNA follows: TGTGCCAGCAGCCGCCCGGGGGGGGCGACCGGGGAGCTGTTTTTT. This chain links TRBV3-1 (or the pseudogene TRBV3-2) with TRBJ2-2, with 8 bases identical to TRBD2. This CDR3 is 15 amino acids long. V was clipped by 4 bases and J by 5 bases; unmatched bases: 6. Germline values: CDR1 LGHDT, CDR2 YNNKEL (reference sequence).

This chain links TRBV18 with TRBJ1-1, with D unclear. The V end lost 4 bases, the J end lost 7 bases, and 16 bases lay between the germline ends. This CDR3 has 14 amino acids. CDR1 and CDR2 (germline): KGHSH, LQKENI. CDR3 residues: CASSRGALKDEAFF. Written as DNA, the CDR3 is TGTGCCAGCTCACGCGGTGCCTTGAAGGATGAAGCTTTCTTT.

This chain connects TRBV5-6 to TRBJ2-7; 12 bases align to TRBD2. V shed 3 bases and J 3 bases; nucleotides not matched to a gene: 13. In germline, CDR1 is SGHDT, CDR2 YYEEEE. The CDR3 contains 18 residues. In DNA form, the CDR3 reads TGTGCCAGCAGCTACGAACCTCTACTAGCGGGGGGCCTCTACGAGCAGTACTTC. Translating it yields CASSYEPLLAGGLYEQYF.

This sequence joins TRBV7-9 and TRBJ2-5, with D perhaps matching TRBD1 (6 bases). The length of the CDR3 is 14 residues. The ends were cut back, 6 bases at V and 2 bases at J, with 13 bases in the middle. Germline-derived CDR1 and CDR2 are SEHNR and FQNEAQ (reference sequence). In nucleotides, the CDR3 is TGTGCCAGCAGTTCCGGGACATATCAAGAGACCCAGTACTTC. Translating it yields CASSSGTYQETQYF.